These 2 T cell receptor beta chains came from one sample sequenced in a study of tumor and adjacent non-tumor tissue in lung cancer. No cell sorting was done before RNA was extracted from the tissue. More than 3 cm separated this lung sample from the edge of the tumor. TCRbeta libraries were built with three rounds of nested PCR, modified from ARM-PCR. TCRdb analysed the multiplex PCR reads with MiXCR anew, one entry per CDR3 protein. The table has 60,000 or so distinct CDR3 sequences, about 61% seen once. Sequenced material: distant non-tumor lung tissue. These receptors were obtained from a man aged 70 or older with non-small cell lung cancer.

As concerns this clonotype: A much larger clone sits a single nucleotide away, making a read error possible. The chain combines TRBV14 with TRBJ2-7; D may be TRBD1 or TRBD2 (5 bases each). The CDR3 loop spans 16 amino acids. The germline V gene encodes CDR1 SGHDN and CDR2 FVKESK. V was shortened by 7 bases and J by 3 bases, with 22 bases between the two germline ends. CDR3 DNA: TGTGCCAGCACCCCGGGGCCTACCAGTTTCCACTACGAGCAGTACTTC. Its protein is CASTPGPTSFHYEQYF.

Notes on this clonotype: At one boundary the junction diverges from the germline segment, which might be a read error. The CDR3 DNA sequence: TGTGCCGGCAGCTTGGGTCCCCTGGGGGGGGTTCAAGAGACCCAATACTTC. This codes for CAGSLGPLGGVQETQYF. This chain connects TRBV11-2 to TRBJ2-5, with 7 nucleotides matching TRBD2. This CDR3 is built from 17 residues. Germline V gene lookup returns CDR1 SGHAT and CDR2 FQNNGV. Full variable domain (outside the CDR3, taken from reference TRBV11-2 and TRBJ2-5): EAGVAQSPRYKIIEKRQSVAFWCNPISGHATLYWYQQILGQGPKLLIQFQNNGVVDDSQLPKDRFSAERLKGVDSTLKIQPAKLEDSAVYLCAGSLGPLGGVQETQYFGPGTRLLVL.